The rows below give T cell receptor beta chains drawn from one sample of a study of OX40 agonist ivuxolimab in advanced cancers. Profiled with immunoSEQ multiplex PCR; TCRdb holds only in-frame clones, not every one. The sample holds 90,000 or so clones; roughly 89% are singletons and the top ten take about 7.6%. Sample: CD4+ or CD8+ T cells sorted from blood, taken in a trial of the OX40 agonist ivuxolimab. The receptor source for this set is an adult with an advanced solid tumor such as melanoma, head and neck, liver or kidney cancer. Both conserved end residues are part of each CDR3. The order of the fields is clone size, J gene, CDR3 length, D gene, V gene, CDR3 DNA, CDR3 protein. A D gene is named only where the DNA matches it firmly. Size is omitted from some rows. Given values are once, few, many or a class for expanded clones.

.,TRBJ2-7,13,.,TRBV4-3,TGCGCCAGCAGCCACGCCTCCTCCTACGAGCAGTACTTC,CASSHASSYEQYF
.,TRBJ1-5,12,.,TRBV7-9,TGTGCCAGCACCGCAGACGGGGGGCCCCAGCATTTT,CASTADGGPQHF
few,TRBJ1-5,13,.,TRBV12-5,TGTGCTAGTGGTTTTGGTAGCAATCAGCCCCAGCATTTT,CASGFGSNQPQHF
once,TRBJ2-1,12,.,TRBV5-6,TGTGCCAGCAGCCTACAGGGTTGGGGCCAGTTCTTC,CASSLQGWGQFF
.,TRBJ2-7,16,TRBD2,TRBV7-7,TGTGCTAGCAGCTTGGGGACTAGCGACAAATCCTACGAGCAGTACTTC,CASSLGTSDKSYEQYF
.,TRBJ1-1,17,TRBD1,TRBV27,TGTGCCAGCAGTTTGGGGGGACAGGGGGCGTTTTGGACTGAAGCTTTCTTT,CASSLGGQGAFWTEAFF
.,TRBJ2-3,13,.,TRBV6-6,TGTGCCAGCACCGGCGGCTACACAGATACGCAGTATTTT,CASTGGYTDTQYF
.,TRBJ2-1,15,TRBD1,TRBV2,TGTGCCAGCAGTGAGGGGGACAGGGTCGACAATGAGCAGTTCTTC,CASSEGDRVDNEQFF
.,TRBJ1-4,16,TRBD1,TRBV27,TGTGCCAGCAGTTGGGCCGCGGGACAGACTAATGAAAAACTGTTTTTT,CASSWAAGQTNEKLFF
.,TRBJ1-2,13,.,TRBV19,TGTGCCAGTAGTATAACGACATTTTATGGCTACACCTTC,CASSITTFYGYTF
few,TRBJ1-5,16,TRBD1,TRBV19,TGTGCCAGTAGCGCTGACAGGGAGGGGCCTAATCAGCCCCAGCATTTT,CASSADREGPNQPQHF
.,TRBJ2-3,13,.,TRBV30,TGTGCCTGGAGCGGGGATAGCACAGATACGCAGTATTTT,CAWSGDSTDTQYF
.,TRBJ2-4,14,TRBD2,TRBV28,TGTGCCAGCAGTTTAGGCGGGGGGGCGGACATTCAGTACTTC,CASSLGGGADIQYF
few,TRBJ1-2,17,.,TRBV28,TGTGCCAGCAGTTTAACAATACTTGGGGAGACGGACTATGGCTACACCTTC,CASSLTILGETDYGYTF